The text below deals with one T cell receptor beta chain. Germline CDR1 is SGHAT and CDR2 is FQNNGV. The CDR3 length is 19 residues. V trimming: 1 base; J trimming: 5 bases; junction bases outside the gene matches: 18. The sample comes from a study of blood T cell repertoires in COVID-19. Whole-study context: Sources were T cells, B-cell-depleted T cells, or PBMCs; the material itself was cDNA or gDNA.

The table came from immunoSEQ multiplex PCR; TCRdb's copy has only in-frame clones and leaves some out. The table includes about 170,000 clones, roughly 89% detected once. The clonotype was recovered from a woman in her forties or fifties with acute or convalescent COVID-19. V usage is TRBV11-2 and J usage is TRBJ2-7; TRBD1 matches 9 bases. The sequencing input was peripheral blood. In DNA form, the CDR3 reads TGTGCCAGCAGCTTAGTCCGATGGGGTAACAGGGGGCTATGGGACGAGCAGTACTTC. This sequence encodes CASSLVRWGNRGLWDEQYF.